Below, one TCR beta chain is given with its context. Its target is unknown. The library tagged individual cDNA molecules with unique molecular identifiers. As originally analysed: Sample-level TCR yields exhibited a median of about 96,000, with a range of roughly 20,000 to 750,000. TCRdb itself ran the 5' RACE reads through MiXCR, one entry per CDR3 protein. The V and J calls and clone size are TCRdb's, not the authors'. The sample includes 81,000 or so distinct CDR3 sequences, 7% to 8% of them seen just once. This entry belongs to a study of human T cells and chemical hapten exposure. For the study at large: There were per-sample TCR yield variations, arising mainly from small pooled library volume differences.

Germline values: CDR1 LGHDT, CDR2 YNNKEL (reference sequence). CDR3 length: 16 residues. V shed 4 bases and J 0 bases; nucleotides not matched to a gene: 4. Extraction of total RNA was performed on unfractionated whole blood. Study-wide points: Sensitizing with DPC caused no change in TCRs above 1 in 1000 frequency.

This chain joins TRBV3-1 and TRBJ2-1, with TRBD2 matching over 9 bases. The clonotype originates from a male donor in good health. The CDR3 is CASSRRGGPSYNEQFF. The CDR3 nucleotides are TGTGCCAGCAGCCGGCGGGGGGGCCCCTCCTACAATGAGCAGTTCTTC.